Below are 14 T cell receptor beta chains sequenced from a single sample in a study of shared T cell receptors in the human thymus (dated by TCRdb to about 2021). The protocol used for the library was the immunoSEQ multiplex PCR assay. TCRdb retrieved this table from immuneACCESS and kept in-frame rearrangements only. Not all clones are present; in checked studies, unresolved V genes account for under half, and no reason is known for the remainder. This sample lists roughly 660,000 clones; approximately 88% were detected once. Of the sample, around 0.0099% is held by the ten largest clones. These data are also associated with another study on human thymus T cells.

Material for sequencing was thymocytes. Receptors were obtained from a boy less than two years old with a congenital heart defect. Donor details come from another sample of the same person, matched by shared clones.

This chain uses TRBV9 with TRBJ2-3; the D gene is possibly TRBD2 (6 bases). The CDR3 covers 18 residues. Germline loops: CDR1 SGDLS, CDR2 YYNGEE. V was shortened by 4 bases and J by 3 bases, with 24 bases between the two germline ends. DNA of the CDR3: TGTGCCAGCAGCCCTCCTCCCGCTGGCGGGATTAATACAGATACGCAGTATTTT. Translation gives CASSPPPAGGINTDTQYF.

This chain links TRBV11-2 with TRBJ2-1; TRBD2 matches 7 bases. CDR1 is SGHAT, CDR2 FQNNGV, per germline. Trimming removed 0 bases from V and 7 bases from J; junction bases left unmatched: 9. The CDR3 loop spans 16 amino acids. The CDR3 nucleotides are TGTGCCAGCAGCTTAGACCGCCCCCCCGGGGGGAATGAGCAGTTCTTC. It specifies CASSLDRPPGGNEQFF.

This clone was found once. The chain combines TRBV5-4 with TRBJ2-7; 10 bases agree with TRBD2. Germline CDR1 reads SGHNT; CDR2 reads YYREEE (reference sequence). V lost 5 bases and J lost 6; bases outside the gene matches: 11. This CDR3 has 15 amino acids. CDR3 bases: TGTGCCAGCAGGGCCGGGACTAGCGCCGCCGGCGAGCAGTACTTC. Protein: CASRAGTSAAGEQYF.

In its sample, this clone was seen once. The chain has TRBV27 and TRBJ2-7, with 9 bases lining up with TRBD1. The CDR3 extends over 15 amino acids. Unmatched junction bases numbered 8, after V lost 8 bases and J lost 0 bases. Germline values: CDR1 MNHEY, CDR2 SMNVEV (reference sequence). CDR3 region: CASCTNRGRSYEQYF. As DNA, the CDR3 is TGTGCCAGCTGCACCAACAGGGGGCGCTCCTACGAGCAGTACTTC.

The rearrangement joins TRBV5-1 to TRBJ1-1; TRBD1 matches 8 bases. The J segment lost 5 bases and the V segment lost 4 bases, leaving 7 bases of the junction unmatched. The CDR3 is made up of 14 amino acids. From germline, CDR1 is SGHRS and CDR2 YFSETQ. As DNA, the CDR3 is TGCGCCAGCAGCGGCCAGACAGGGGTAACTGAAGCTTTCTTT. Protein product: CASSGQTGVTEAFF.

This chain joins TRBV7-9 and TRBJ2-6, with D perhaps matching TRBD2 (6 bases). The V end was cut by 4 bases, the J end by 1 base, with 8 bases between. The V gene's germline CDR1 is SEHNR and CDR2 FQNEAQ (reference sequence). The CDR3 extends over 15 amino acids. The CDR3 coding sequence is TGTGCCAGCAGCTCTGGGAGGTCTGGGGCCAACGTCCTGACTTTC. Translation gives CASSSGRSGANVLTF.

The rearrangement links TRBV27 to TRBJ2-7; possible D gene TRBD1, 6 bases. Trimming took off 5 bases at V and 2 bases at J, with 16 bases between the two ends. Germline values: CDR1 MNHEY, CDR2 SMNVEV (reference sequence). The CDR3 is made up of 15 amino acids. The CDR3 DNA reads TGTGCCAGCAGTCCGTACAGGGTTTTGCCCTACGAGCAGTACTTC. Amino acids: CASSPYRVLPYEQYF.

The CDR3 region has the DNA TGTGCCAGCAGCCAAGATTTGGCTAGCGGAACCAGCTCCTACAATGAGCAGTTCTTC. Translated, it gives CASSQDLASGTSSYNEQFF. This sequence joins TRBV14 and TRBJ2-1; 7 positions agree with TRBD2. Germline lookup yields CDR1 SGHDN and CDR2 FVKESK. The trim removed 0 bases at V and 0 bases at J, leaving 11 bases unmatched. The CDR3 is made up of 19 amino acids.

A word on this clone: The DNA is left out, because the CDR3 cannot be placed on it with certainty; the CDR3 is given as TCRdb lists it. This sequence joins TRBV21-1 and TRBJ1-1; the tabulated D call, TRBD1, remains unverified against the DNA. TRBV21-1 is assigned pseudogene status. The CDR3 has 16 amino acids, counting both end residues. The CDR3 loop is CASRVADGTGSDEAFF.

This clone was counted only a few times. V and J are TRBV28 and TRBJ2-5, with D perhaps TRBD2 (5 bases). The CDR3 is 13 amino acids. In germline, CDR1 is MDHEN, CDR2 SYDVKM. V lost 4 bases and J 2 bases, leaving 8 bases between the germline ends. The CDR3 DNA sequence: TGTGCCAGCAGTTCCGGGAATCAAGAGACCCAGTACTTC. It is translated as CASSSGNQETQYF.

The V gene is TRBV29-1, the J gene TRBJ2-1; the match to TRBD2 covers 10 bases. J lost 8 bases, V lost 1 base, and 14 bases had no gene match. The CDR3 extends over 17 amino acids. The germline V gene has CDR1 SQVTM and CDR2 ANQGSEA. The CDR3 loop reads CSVEALLSSGSKYEQFF. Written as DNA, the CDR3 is TGCAGCGTTGAAGCCCTTCTTTCTAGCGGGAGTAAATATGAGCAGTTCTTC.

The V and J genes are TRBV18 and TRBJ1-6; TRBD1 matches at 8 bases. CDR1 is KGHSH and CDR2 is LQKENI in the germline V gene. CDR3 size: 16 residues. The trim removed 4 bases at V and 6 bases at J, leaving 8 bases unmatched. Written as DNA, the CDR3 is TGTGCCAGCTCACTGGGACAGGAGAACTTTAATTCACCCCTCCACTTT. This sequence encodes CASSLGQENFNSPLHF.

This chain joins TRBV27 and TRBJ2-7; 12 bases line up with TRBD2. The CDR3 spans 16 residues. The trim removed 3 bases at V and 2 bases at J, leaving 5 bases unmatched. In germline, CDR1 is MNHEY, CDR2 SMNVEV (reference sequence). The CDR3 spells CASSLRGLAGPYEQYF. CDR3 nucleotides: TGTGCCAGCAGTTTGAGGGGACTAGCGGGCCCCTACGAGCAGTACTTC.

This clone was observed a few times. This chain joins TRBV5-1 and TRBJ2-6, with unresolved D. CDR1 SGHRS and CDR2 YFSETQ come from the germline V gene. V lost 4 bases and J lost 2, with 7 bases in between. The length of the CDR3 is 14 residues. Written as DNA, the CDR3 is TGCGCCAGCAGCGCAATAGCTGGGGCCAACGTCCTGACTTTC. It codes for CASSAIAGANVLTF.